This passage covers 8 T cell receptor beta chains from one sample sequenced in a study of response to subunit inactivated influenza vaccine. TCRdb called the RT-PCR reads again in MiXCR, with one record for every CDR3 protein. Here the sample spans roughly 190,000 distinct CDR3 sequences, around 12% being singletons. The sample was also linked to a second study, of T cells expressing NK-cell markers. That source notes: For TCR beta, cDNA was produced by 5'RACE template switching with UMIs.

The sample in question was CD8+ T cells sorted from PBMCs, obtained 11 to 12 days after vaccination. The receptor set was obtained from a man between 50 and 59 years old who received an inactivated influenza vaccine.

This clonotype was counted between two and nine times. V and J are TRBV6-5 and TRBJ2-7, with TRBD2 identical over 8 bases. The germline CDR1 and CDR2 sequences are MNHEY and SVGAGI. The CDR3 consists of 17 residues. With V trimmed by 2 bases and J by 2 bases, 11 bases remained unmatched. The CDR3 spells CASSYQRGSPSTYEQYF. The CDR3 DNA reads TGTGCCAGCAGTTACCAGCGGGGGTCTCCCTCAACCTACGAGCAGTACTTC.

The chain employs TRBV6-5 and TRBJ1-2; D remains unclear. CDR1 MNHEY and CDR2 SVGAGI come from the germline V gene. The CDR3 runs to 17 residues. Trimming removed 2 bases at V and 2 bases at J, with 18 bases between. CDR3 nucleotides: TGTGCCAGCAGTTACATCGGTCAATACCTGGCGAACTATGGCTACACCTTC. Its translation is CASSYIGQYLANYGYTF.

This clonotype was found a few times. This chain connects TRBV20-1 to TRBJ2-7; D is possibly TRBD2 (7 bases). The CDR3 is made up of 14 amino acids. CDR1 DFQATT and CDR2 SNEGSKA come from the germline V gene (reference sequence). V was shortened by 5 bases and J by 2 bases, with 16 bases between the two germline ends. The CDR3 nucleotides are TGCAGTGCTGAGGGAGGGGGACAACCCTACGAGCAGTACTTC. It encodes CSAEGGGQPYEQYF.

V and J are TRBV4-1 and TRBJ2-7, with TRBD2 as a possible D gene (5 bases). The CDR3 is made up of 14 amino acids. V shed 1 base and J shed 1 base, with 8 bases lying between them. CDR1 and CDR2 from the germline V gene are MGHRA and YSYEKL. As DNA, the CDR3 is TGCGCCAGCAGCCAAGTTCGGGGATCCTACGAGCAGTACTTC. Protein product: CASSQVRGSYEQYF.

The sample holds many counts of this clonotype. V is TRBV10-1 and J is TRBJ2-2; D tentatively fits TRBD1 or TRBD2 (5 bases each). Germline CDR1 and CDR2: WNHNN and SYGVQD (reference sequence). This CDR3 is 16 amino acids long. The V gene lost 7 bases and the J gene lost 7 bases, with 22 bases spanning the gap. This CDR3 is CASKPGPGFGSGELFF. The CDR3 nucleotides read TGCGCCAGCAAACCGGGACCGGGATTTGGAAGCGGGGAGCTGTTTTTT.

This clonotype was found many times. The CDR3 loop is CASSSGTDSYEQYF. The CDR3 nucleotides are TGTGCCAGCAGCTCCGGGACAGACTCCTACGAGCAGTACTTC. V usage is TRBV7-9 and J usage is TRBJ2-7; the match to TRBD1 covers 7 bases. This CDR3 is 14 amino acids long. With 4 bases clipped from V and 0 bases from J, the junction kept 3 bases outside the gene matches. Germline V CDR1 and CDR2: SEHNR, FQNEAQ (reference sequence).

The chain recombines TRBV20-1 with TRBJ2-3; no firm D call. Deletions cut 6 bases from V and 3 bases from J, with 16 bases between. This CDR3 is built from 14 residues. CDR1 is DFQATT and CDR2 is SNEGSKA in the germline V gene (reference sequence). The CDR3 loop reads CSALGFYETDTQYF. The CDR3, as DNA: TGCAGTGCCTTAGGATTTTATGAAACAGATACGCAGTATTTT.

In its sample, this clonotype was seen once. One end of the junction is discordant with germline, which a read error may explain. The chain carries TRBV7-9 and TRBJ2-1; D is possibly TRBD2 (6 bases). The CDR3 has 16 residues. Germline CDR1 is SEHNR and CDR2 is FQNEAQ (reference sequence). The CDR3 loop is CANSHSGLRAYNEQFF. The CDR3 DNA reads as TGTGCCAACAGCCACAGCGGACTAAGGGCCTACAATGAGCAGTTCTTC.